A selection of T cell receptor beta chains follows, all from one sample in a study of shared clonotypes between healthy human individuals. Sequencing used immunoSEQ multiplex PCR; TCRdb keeps in-frame clones, though not all of them. There are 2 million to 2.5 million clones in the sample; roughly 95% occur only once, and around 0.13% lies in the top ten. The source material was naive CD4+ T cells sorted from blood. The source of these receptors is a man aged 18 to 30 in good health. Each CDR3 is given with its conserved first and last residue. Fields, in order: CDR3 DNA, CDR3 protein, J gene, clone size, V gene, D gene. A D gene is named only where the DNA matches it firmly. Size is stated for part of the rows, as once, few or many counts, or as a class when the clone is expanded.

TGTGCCAGCAGCTCCCGGACTAGCGGGGGGGCGAGGTACAATGAGCAGTTCTTC	CASSSRTSGGARYNEQFF	TRBJ2-1	-	TRBV11-3	TRBD2
TGTGCCAGCAGAGCGGTGAACACCGGGGAGCTGTTTTTT	CASRAVNTGELFF	TRBJ2-2	-	TRBV6-1	-
TGTGCCAGCAGTTATGAGTACGGGCGCGTGGTCTACGAGCAGTACTTC	CASSYEYGRVVYEQYF	TRBJ2-7	-	TRBV6-6	-
TGCGCCAGCAGCTTGGCCGAAGGGGGCTCCCACGAGCAGTACTTC	CASSLAEGGSHEQYF	TRBJ2-7	-	TRBV5-1	TRBD1
TGTGCCAGCAGCGCTCAGTCGGGGGGGACAGGCTATGGCTACACCTTC	CASSAQSGGTGYGYTF	TRBJ1-2	-	TRBV11-2	TRBD1
TGTGCCATCAGGTTTGACAGGGGGCGTTGGCAGTTCTTC	CAIRFDRGRWQFF	TRBJ2-1	few	TRBV10-3	TRBD1
TGTGCCAGCAGCCCGGCGGGGGCCGGTAATTCACCCCTCCACTTT	CASSPAGAGNSPLHF	TRBJ1-6	-	TRBV9	-
TGTGCCAGCAGCTTTAGACAATTCGCAGATACGCAGTATTTT	CASSFRQFADTQYF	TRBJ2-3	once	TRBV7-2	-
TGTGCCAGCACGGTAGCGGGAGGGGCAGATACGCAGTATTTT	CASTVAGGADTQYF	TRBJ2-3	-	TRBV6-6	TRBD2
TGTGCCAGCAGCTTATCCAGCCAAGAGACCCAGTACTTC	CASSLSSQETQYF	TRBJ2-5	-	TRBV7-2	-
TGCAGCGTGGGATTGGAGGGCTACGAGCAGTACTTC	CSVGLEGYEQYF	TRBJ2-7	-	TRBV29-1	-
TGTGCCAGCAGTTACTCGCGCCAGTATGGCTACACCTTC	CASSYSRQYGYTF	TRBJ1-2	-	TRBV6-5	-
TGTGCCTGGAGTGGCGGGGGGAATTCACCCCTCCACTTT	CAWSGGGNSPLHF	TRBJ1-6	-	TRBV30	-
TGTGCCAGCAGCGTATTAGCGGGCCTGCAAGAGACCCAGTACTTC	CASSVLAGLQETQYF	TRBJ2-5	-	TRBV9	TRBD2
TGTGCCAGCAGCCTTGAGTGGGCAGCCAATTTCTTT	CASSLEWAANFF	TRBJ1-1	-	TRBV7-2	-
TGCGCCAGCAGCGACCGACTAGCGGGGACCTACGAGCAGTACTTC	CASSDRLAGTYEQYF	TRBJ2-7	-	TRBV5-1	TRBD2
TGTGCCAGCAGTTCCCGACAGGCGTCCTACGAGCAGTACTTC	CASSSRQASYEQYF	TRBJ2-7	-	TRBV28	-
TGTGCCAGCAGCTTAGGGGGAGTGGACCAGTACTTC	CASSLGGVDQYF	TRBJ2-7	once	TRBV7-9	-
TGTGCCAGCAGCCCGGACAGGGAAGTCGGTGAGCAGTTCTTC	CASSPDREVGEQFF	TRBJ2-1	-	TRBV5-6	TRBD1
TGCGCCAGCAGCCGTTTTCTAGCGGGAGCCCCTCTTAACACCGGGGAGCTGTTTTTT	CASSRFLAGAPLNTGELFF	TRBJ2-2	-	TRBV4-3	TRBD2
TGCGCCAGCAGCTTCTTAATGGATACGCAGTATTTT	CASSFLMDTQYF	TRBJ2-3	-	TRBV5-1	-
TGTGCCAGCAGTGAGGGGGGGTGGTATAGCAATCAGCCCCAGCATTTT	CASSEGGWYSNQPQHF	TRBJ1-5	-	TRBV6-1	-
TGTGCCTGGAGGCTAGCGGGGGCCCCGGGCACCGGGGAGCTGTTTTTT	CAWRLAGAPGTGELFF	TRBJ2-2	-	TRBV30	TRBD2
TGTGCCAGCAGCGTAGCACAGGGGGGAATCTATGGCTACACCTTC	CASSVAQGGIYGYTF	TRBJ1-2	-	TRBV9	TRBD1
TGCGCCAGCAGTCCGGGACAGGGGGCGGATGGCTACACCTTC	CASSPGQGADGYTF	TRBJ1-2	-	TRBV5-1	TRBD1
TGTGCCAGCAGGGCAGCTAACTATGGCTACACCTTC	CASRAANYGYTF	TRBJ1-2	-	TRBV6-5	-
TGTGCCGGCGCCGGGACACCGTACAGCACAGATACGCAGTATTTT	CAGAGTPYSTDTQYF	TRBJ2-3	-	TRBV11-2	-
TGTGCCAGCAGTCCTGGGACGGGCATTAATTCACCCCTCCACTTT	CASSPGTGINSPLHF	TRBJ1-6	-	TRBV6-5	-
TGTGCCAGCAGTCCCGACAGGGCCACCGGGGAGCTGTTTTTT	CASSPDRATGELFF	TRBJ2-2	-	TRBV2	TRBD1
TGTGCCAGCAGCTTAGGTTTCTCAGAGACCCAGTACTTC	CASSLGFSETQYF	TRBJ2-5	-	TRBV11-2	-
TGTGCCAGCAGCTTATCACGCCAGGGGGGCCCTTATAGCAATCAGCCCCAGCATTTT	CASSLSRQGGPYSNQPQHF	TRBJ1-5	-	TRBV11-2	TRBD1
TGTGCCAGCAGCGAAGAGCCCGGGACAGGGCGGGGAACCGGGGAGCTGTTTTTT	CASSEEPGTGRGTGELFF	TRBJ2-2	-	TRBV7-2	TRBD1
TGCGCCAGCAGCTTGGTAGGACAGGAGCCTGGAAACACCATATATTTT	CASSLVGQEPGNTIYF	TRBJ1-3	-	TRBV5-1	TRBD1
TGTGCCAGCAGCCCACGGGACTTACTTTACAATGAGCAGTTCTTC	CASSPRDLLYNEQFF	TRBJ2-1	-	TRBV27	-
TGTGCCAGCAGTACACAGGGCAACCCGCCCTACGAGCAGTACTTC	CASSTQGNPPYEQYF	TRBJ2-7	-	TRBV28	-
TGTGCCAGCAGTCCGCGACAGGGGGGCTATGGCTACACCTTC	CASSPRQGGYGYTF	TRBJ1-2	-	TRBV27	TRBD1
TGTGCCAGTAGTATTCGAAGATCCGGGACAGCATCCTACGAGCAGTACTTC	CASSIRRSGTASYEQYF	TRBJ2-7	-	TRBV19	TRBD1
TGTGCCAGCAGCTTAGGCTTTGGCTACACCTTC	CASSLGFGYTF	TRBJ1-2	-	TRBV11-2	-
TGTGCCAGCAGTCCCCGGACCCCGACGGACGAGCAGTACTTC	CASSPRTPTDEQYF	TRBJ2-7	-	TRBV28	-
TGTGCCAGCAGCTTAACAGGACAGGGGGTCTACGAGCAGTACTTC	CASSLTGQGVYEQYF	TRBJ2-7	-	TRBV7-3	TRBD1
TGCGCCAGCAGCTTGGACAGGGAGATCTATGGCTACACCTTC	CASSLDREIYGYTF	TRBJ1-2	once	TRBV5-1	-
TGCGCCAGCAGTGAAGGGGTAGCGGGTATGGAGGAGACCCAGTACTTC	CASSEGVAGMEETQYF	TRBJ2-5	-	TRBV10-1	TRBD2
TGTGCCATCAGTGGGGGTAGTGGGACTGAAGCTTTCTTT	CAISGGSGTEAFF	TRBJ1-1	once	TRBV10-3	-
TGTGCCAGCAGCTTGGGGGTCCGGACAGCTACTTCCGAGACCCAGTACTTC	CASSLGVRTATSETQYF	TRBJ2-5	-	TRBV5-4	-
TGTGCCATCAGTGAGTCATATATCACTGGCTACACCTTC	CAISESYITGYTF	TRBJ1-2	-	TRBV10-3	-
TGTGCCTGGAGCAGGGGTTGGAAAGAGACCCAGTACTTC	CAWSRGWKETQYF	TRBJ2-5	-	TRBV30	-
TGTGCCTGGGTTAGCGGGGGGGGAGAGACCCAGTACTTC	CAWVSGGGETQYF	TRBJ2-5	-	TRBV30	TRBD2
TGTGCCAGCAGCTTCCTAGCCGGGACAGCGAATGAAAAACTGTTTTTT	CASSFLAGTANEKLFF	TRBJ1-4	-	TRBV7-8	TRBD1
TGTGCCACCAGCAGGGAAACGACAGGGTCTGGGAGCTATGGCTACACCTTC	CATSRETTGSGSYGYTF	TRBJ1-2	-	TRBV15	TRBD1
TGTGCCACCTGGCGGGGGGCAGAGGGTGAAAAACTGTTTTTT	CATWRGAEGEKLFF	TRBJ1-4	-	TRBV10-3	-
TGTGCCAGCACCCTACCTTCGAGCGGATTGAGCTCCTACAATGAGCAGTTCTTC	CASTLPSSGLSSYNEQFF	TRBJ2-1	-	TRBV7-2	-
TGCGCCAGCAGTCCCCGGGACAGGGTAGGGAATTCACCCCTCCACTTT	CASSPRDRVGNSPLHF	TRBJ1-6	-	TRBV10-2	TRBD1
TGTGCCAGCAGCCCTAGGACAGGGGAACGGTACGAGCAGTACTTC	CASSPRTGERYEQYF	TRBJ2-7	once	TRBV11-1	TRBD1
TGCGCCAGCAGCTTGAATGGGGTGAGCAATCAGCCCCAGCATTTT	CASSLNGVSNQPQHF	TRBJ1-5	-	TRBV5-1	-
TGCGCCAGCAGACAGGGGACAGGGAGCTATGGCTACACCTTC	CASRQGTGSYGYTF	TRBJ1-2	-	TRBV5-1	TRBD1
TGTGCCAGCAGTCCCAGGGTCACCTACGAGCAGTACTTC	CASSPRVTYEQYF	TRBJ2-7	-	TRBV27	-
TGTGCCAGCTCACCGGGGACTGCAAATCAGCCCCAGCATTTT	CASSPGTANQPQHF	TRBJ1-5	-	TRBV18	-
TGCGCCAGCAGCGGGGGAGGCTATGGCTACACCTTC	CASSGGGYGYTF	TRBJ1-2	once	TRBV5-1	-
TGTGCCAGTACCAAGGCAGGCACTAACTATGGCTACACCTTC	CASTKAGTNYGYTF	TRBJ1-2	-	TRBV19	-
TGTGCCAGCTCACCACCGGGACAGGGGGAAGGAAAACTGTTTTTT	CASSPPGQGEGKLFF	TRBJ1-4	-	TRBV18	TRBD1